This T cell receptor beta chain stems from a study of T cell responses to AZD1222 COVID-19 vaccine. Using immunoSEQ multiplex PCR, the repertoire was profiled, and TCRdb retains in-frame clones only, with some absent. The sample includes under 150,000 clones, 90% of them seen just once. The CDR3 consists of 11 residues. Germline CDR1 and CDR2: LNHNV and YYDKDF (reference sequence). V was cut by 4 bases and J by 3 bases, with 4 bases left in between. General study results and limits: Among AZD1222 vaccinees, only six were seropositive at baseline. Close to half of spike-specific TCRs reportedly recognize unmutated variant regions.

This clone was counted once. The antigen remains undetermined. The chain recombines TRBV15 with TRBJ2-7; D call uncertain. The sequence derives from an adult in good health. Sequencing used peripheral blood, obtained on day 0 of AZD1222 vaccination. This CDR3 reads CATSNYYEQYF. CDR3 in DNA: TGTGCCACCAGCAACTACTACGAGCAGTACTTC.